This T cell receptor beta chain was retrieved from a study of a mutant IDH1 vaccine in newly diagnosed glioma. Study background: Among treated patients, around 62% were male and around 38% female, and mean age was roughly 40 years. Pretreatment consisted of radiotherapy, temozolomide, or both, with most receiving both.

A remark on this clone: Its specificity is unknown.

Time point reported: week 47, end of study. The vaccine gave 300 ug of a 20-mer mutant IDH1 peptide subcutaneously per dose. TCRdb's table, derived via immunoSEQ multiplex PCR, lists solely in-frame clones and lacks some. The sample includes tens of thousands of clones, roughly 91% of them seen just once. The specimen was PBMCs, collected from a glioma patient whose treatment included an IDH1 peptide vaccine. This TCR was recovered from a woman between 45 and 60 years old with glioma.

The DNA of the CDR3 is TGTGCCTGGGCTGTAGATACGCAGTATTTT. This translates into CAWAVDTQYF. The chain links TRBV30 to TRBJ2-3; D gene unclear. There are 10 residues in the CDR3. The germline CDR1 and CDR2 sequences are GTSNPN and SVGIG (reference sequence). The V gene lost 5 bases and the J gene lost 5 bases, with 5 bases spanning the gap.